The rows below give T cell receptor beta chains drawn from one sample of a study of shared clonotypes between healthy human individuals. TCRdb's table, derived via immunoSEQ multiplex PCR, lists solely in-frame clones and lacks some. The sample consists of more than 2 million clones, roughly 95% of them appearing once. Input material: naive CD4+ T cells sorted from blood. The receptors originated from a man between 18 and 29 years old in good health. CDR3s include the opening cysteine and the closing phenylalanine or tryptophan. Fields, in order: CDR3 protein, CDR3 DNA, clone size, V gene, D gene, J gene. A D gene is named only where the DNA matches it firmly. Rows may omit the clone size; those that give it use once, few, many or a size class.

CDR3aa: CASSPAAGIYNEQFF
CDR3nt: TGTGCCAGCAGCCCCGCAGCGGGCATCTACAATGAGCAGTTCTTC
abundance: -
v_gene: TRBV9
d_gene: -
j_gene: TRBJ2-1

CDR3aa: CAWGSRVLNTEAFF
CDR3nt: TGTGCCTGGGGGAGCAGGGTCCTGAACACTGAAGCTTTCTTT
abundance: -
v_gene: TRBV30
d_gene: -
j_gene: TRBJ1-1

CDR3aa: CASYRGYEQYF
CDR3nt: TGTGCCTCTTACAGGGGGTACGAGCAGTACTTC
abundance: -
v_gene: TRBV30
d_gene: TRBD1
j_gene: TRBJ2-7

CDR3aa: CSVGQAQGETQYF
CDR3nt: TGCAGCGTCGGACAGGCCCAAGGAGAGACCCAGTACTTC
abundance: -
v_gene: TRBV29-1
d_gene: TRBD1
j_gene: TRBJ2-5

CDR3aa: CASSLGQGESYEQYF
CDR3nt: TGCGCCAGCAGCCTGGGACAGGGGGAGTCCTACGAGCAGTACTTC
abundance: -
v_gene: TRBV4-1
d_gene: TRBD1
j_gene: TRBJ2-7

CDR3aa: CASSLPSTAHSYEQYF
CDR3nt: TGTGCCAGCAGCTTACCCTCGACAGCCCACTCCTACGAGCAGTACTTC
abundance: -
v_gene: TRBV5-5
d_gene: -
j_gene: TRBJ2-7

CDR3aa: CASSLEGATGETQYF
CDR3nt: TGTGCCAGCAGCTTGGAGGGGGCGACCGGAGAGACCCAGTACTTC
abundance: -
v_gene: TRBV5-4
d_gene: TRBD1
j_gene: TRBJ2-5

CDR3aa: CAWSYRAYEQYF
CDR3nt: TGTGCCTGGAGTTACAGGGCTTACGAGCAGTACTTC
abundance: -
v_gene: TRBV30
d_gene: -
j_gene: TRBJ2-7

CDR3aa: CASSPPLTENTEAFF
CDR3nt: TGTGCCAGCTCACCACCGCTGACAGAGAACACTGAAGCTTTCTTT
abundance: -
v_gene: TRBV18
d_gene: -
j_gene: TRBJ1-1

CDR3aa: CAWSVLSRAVAFF
CDR3nt: TGTGCCTGGAGTGTTTTAAGTAGGGCCGTGGCTTTCTTT
abundance: -
v_gene: TRBV30
d_gene: -
j_gene: TRBJ1-1

CDR3aa: CASSGTGVSGEQYF
CDR3nt: TGTGCCAGCAGCGGTACAGGGGTGTCGGGCGAGCAGTACTTC
abundance: -
v_gene: TRBV5-4
d_gene: TRBD1
j_gene: TRBJ2-7

CDR3aa: CASSEWSGGRSYNEQFF
CDR3nt: TGCGCCAGCAGTGAGTGGAGCGGGGGGAGGTCCTACAATGAGCAGTTCTTC
abundance: -
v_gene: TRBV10-2
d_gene: TRBD2
j_gene: TRBJ2-1

CDR3aa: CASSPRLAGGPSSTDTQYF
CDR3nt: TGTGCCAGCTCACCACGGCTAGCGGGAGGACCCTCTAGCACAGATACGCAGTATTTT
abundance: once
v_gene: TRBV18
d_gene: TRBD2
j_gene: TRBJ2-3

CDR3aa: CASSYGGGETQYF
CDR3nt: TGTGCCAGCAGTTACGGCGGGGGAGAGACCCAGTACTTC
abundance: -
v_gene: TRBV6-5
d_gene: TRBD2
j_gene: TRBJ2-5

CDR3aa: CASSPDRLQEKLFF
CDR3nt: TGTGCCAGCAGCCCGGACAGGTTGCAAGAAAAACTGTTTTTT
abundance: -
v_gene: TRBV5-4
d_gene: TRBD1
j_gene: TRBJ1-4

CDR3aa: CASSEQGALADTQYF
CDR3nt: TGTGCCAGCAGTGAACAGGGGGCGCTGGCAGATACGCAGTATTTT
abundance: -
v_gene: TRBV2
d_gene: TRBD1
j_gene: TRBJ2-3

CDR3aa: CASSLEPLAKNIQYF
CDR3nt: TGCGCCAGCAGCTTGGAACCCTTAGCCAAAAACATTCAGTACTTC
abundance: -
v_gene: TRBV5-1
d_gene: -
j_gene: TRBJ2-4

CDR3aa: CASSQEGVYSNQPQHF
CDR3nt: TGTGCCAGCAGCCAAGAAGGAGTATATAGCAATCAGCCCCAGCATTTT
abundance: -
v_gene: TRBV14
d_gene: -
j_gene: TRBJ1-5

CDR3aa: CASGPGGLSYEQYF
CDR3nt: TGTGCCAGTGGGCCCGGGGGGTTATCCTACGAGCAGTACTTC
abundance: -
v_gene: TRBV19
d_gene: TRBD2
j_gene: TRBJ2-7

CDR3aa: CASSRQDFLLETF
CDR3nt: TGTGCCAGCAGCCGACAGGATTTTCTATTAGAGACCTTC
abundance: -
v_gene: TRBV7-2
d_gene: -
j_gene: TRBJ1-2

CDR3aa: CASSLSGGPTSTDTQYF
CDR3nt: TGTGCCAGCAGCTTATCGGGGGGCCCAACTAGCACAGATACGCAGTATTTT
abundance: -
v_gene: TRBV7-9
d_gene: -
j_gene: TRBJ2-3

CDR3aa: CASSPGSYEQYF
CDR3nt: TGTGCCAGCAGCCCAGGGTCTTACGAGCAGTACTTC
abundance: once
v_gene: TRBV7-2
d_gene: -
j_gene: TRBJ2-7

CDR3aa: CASSSGQGSRSPLHF
CDR3nt: TGCGCCAGCAGCTCGGGACAGGGAAGCCGTTCACCCCTCCACTTT
abundance: -
v_gene: TRBV5-1
d_gene: TRBD1
j_gene: TRBJ1-6

CDR3aa: CASSPLAGYQETQYF
CDR3nt: TGTGCCAGCTCACCCTTAGCGGGGTACCAAGAGACCCAGTACTTC
abundance: -
v_gene: TRBV18
d_gene: TRBD2
j_gene: TRBJ2-5

CDR3aa: CASSSTAAGRGTEAFF
CDR3nt: TGTGCCAGCAGCTCAACCGCCGCGGGGCGCGGAACTGAAGCTTTCTTT
abundance: -
v_gene: TRBV5-4
d_gene: -
j_gene: TRBJ1-1

CDR3aa: CASSVYGPGTSYGYTF
CDR3nt: TGTGCCAGTAGTGTTTATGGACCCGGGACTTCCTATGGCTACACCTTC
abundance: -
v_gene: TRBV19
d_gene: -
j_gene: TRBJ1-2

CDR3aa: CAISNRDAGELFF
CDR3nt: TGTGCCATCAGCAACAGGGACGCCGGGGAGCTGTTTTTT
abundance: -
v_gene: TRBV10-3
d_gene: -
j_gene: TRBJ2-2

CDR3aa: CASSQGGRGAPETQYF
CDR3nt: TGTGCCAGCAGCCAAGGAGGGCGGGGGGCCCCCGAGACCCAGTACTTC
abundance: -
v_gene: TRBV4-2
d_gene: TRBD2
j_gene: TRBJ2-5

CDR3aa: CASSRPGVSYGYTF
CDR3nt: TGTGCCAGCAGCCGCCCAGGGGTGAGCTATGGCTACACCTTC
abundance: -
v_gene: TRBV6-6
d_gene: -
j_gene: TRBJ1-2

CDR3aa: CASSPPPGHQPQHF
CDR3nt: TGTGCCAGCTCACCACCCCCGGGCCATCAGCCCCAGCATTTT
abundance: -
v_gene: TRBV18
d_gene: -
j_gene: TRBJ1-5

CDR3aa: CAISPGLGVYEQYF
CDR3nt: TGTGCCATCAGCCCGGGACTAGGAGTCTACGAGCAGTACTTC
abundance: -
v_gene: TRBV10-3
d_gene: TRBD2
j_gene: TRBJ2-7

CDR3aa: CASSLGGLGQGWRGTF
CDR3nt: TGTGCCAGCAGCTTGGGGGGCCTGGGACAGGGATGGCGGGGCACCTTC
abundance: -
v_gene: TRBV5-6
d_gene: TRBD1
j_gene: TRBJ1-2

CDR3aa: CASSPYTGVGNTIYF
CDR3nt: TGTGCCAGCAGCCCATATACAGGGGTTGGAAACACCATATATTTT
abundance: -
v_gene: TRBV7-2
d_gene: TRBD1
j_gene: TRBJ1-3

CDR3aa: CASSKGLAGTGELFF
CDR3nt: TGTGCCAGCAGCAAGGGACTAGCGGGCACCGGGGAGCTGTTTTTT
abundance: -
v_gene: TRBV7-9
d_gene: TRBD2
j_gene: TRBJ2-2

CDR3aa: CACRIAGETYEQYF
CDR3nt: TGTGCCTGTAGGATAGCGGGAGAGACCTACGAGCAGTACTTC
abundance: -
v_gene: TRBV30
d_gene: TRBD2
j_gene: TRBJ2-7

CDR3aa: CASRDERSADTQYF
CDR3nt: TGTGCCAGTCGTGACGAGAGAAGTGCAGATACGCAGTATTTT
abundance: -
v_gene: TRBV19
d_gene: -
j_gene: TRBJ2-3

CDR3aa: CAWSTLSYEQYF
CDR3nt: TGTGCCTGGAGTACTCTCTCCTACGAGCAGTACTTC
abundance: -
v_gene: TRBV30
d_gene: -
j_gene: TRBJ2-7

CDR3aa: CASSERSGSSYNEQFF
CDR3nt: TGTGCCAGCAGCGAACGCAGCGGGTCCTCCTACAATGAGCAGTTCTTC
abundance: -
v_gene: TRBV7-6
d_gene: -
j_gene: TRBJ2-1

CDR3aa: CASSTDGTSGTYEQYF
CDR3nt: TGCGCCAGCAGCACCGACGGGACTAGCGGAACCTACGAGCAGTACTTC
abundance: -
v_gene: TRBV5-1
d_gene: TRBD2
j_gene: TRBJ2-7

CDR3aa: CASSRTGVGNEQFF
CDR3nt: TGTGCCAGCAGCCGGACTGGGGTCGGCAATGAGCAGTTCTTC
abundance: -
v_gene: TRBV5-5
d_gene: -
j_gene: TRBJ2-1

CDR3aa: CASSLWERETQYF
CDR3nt: TGTGCCAGCAGCTTGTGGGAAAGAGAGACCCAGTACTTC
abundance: -
v_gene: TRBV5-4
d_gene: -
j_gene: TRBJ2-5

CDR3aa: CSVEDGGYRAKNIQYF
CDR3nt: TGCAGCGTTGAAGATGGGGGCTACCGAGCCAAAAACATTCAGTACTTC
abundance: -
v_gene: TRBV29-1
d_gene: -
j_gene: TRBJ2-4

CDR3aa: CATAGTGLFGTEAFF
CDR3nt: TGTGCCACCGCCGGGACAGGGCTATTTGGCACTGAAGCTTTCTTT
abundance: -
v_gene: TRBV10-3
d_gene: TRBD1
j_gene: TRBJ1-1

CDR3aa: CASSPGTYNSPLHF
CDR3nt: TGTGCCAGCTCACCTGGGACCTATAATTCACCCCTCCACTTT
abundance: -
v_gene: TRBV18
d_gene: -
j_gene: TRBJ1-6

CDR3aa: CASSERTGGQTDTQYF
CDR3nt: TGTGCCAGCAGCGAACGGACAGGGGGCCAAACAGATACGCAGTATTTT
abundance: -
v_gene: TRBV7-2
d_gene: TRBD1
j_gene: TRBJ2-3

CDR3aa: CASSSGTSKPVYNEQFF
CDR3nt: TGTGCCAGCAGCTCCGGGACTAGTAAGCCGGTCTACAATGAGCAGTTCTTC
abundance: -
v_gene: TRBV11-2
d_gene: TRBD2
j_gene: TRBJ2-1

CDR3aa: CASCGSWYYEQYF
CDR3nt: TGTGCCAGCTGCGGTAGCTGGTACTACGAGCAGTACTTC
abundance: -
v_gene: TRBV6-1
d_gene: -
j_gene: TRBJ2-7